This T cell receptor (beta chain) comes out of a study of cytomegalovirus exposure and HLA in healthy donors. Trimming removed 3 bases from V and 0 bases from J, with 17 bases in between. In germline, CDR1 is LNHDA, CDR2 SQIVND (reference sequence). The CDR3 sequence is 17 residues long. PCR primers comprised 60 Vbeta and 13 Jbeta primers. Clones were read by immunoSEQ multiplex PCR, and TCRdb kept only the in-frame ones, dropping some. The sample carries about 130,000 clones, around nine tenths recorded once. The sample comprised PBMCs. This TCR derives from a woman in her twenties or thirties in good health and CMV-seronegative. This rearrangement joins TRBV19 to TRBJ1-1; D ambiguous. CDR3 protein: CASSILVGRGMNTEAFF. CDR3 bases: TGTGCCAGTAGTATTTTGGTAGGGAGAGGGATGAACACTGAAGCTTTCTTT. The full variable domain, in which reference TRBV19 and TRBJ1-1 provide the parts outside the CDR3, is DGGITQSPKYLFRKEGQNVTLSCEQNLNHDAMYWYRQDPGQGLRLIYYSQIVNDFQKGDIAEGYSVSREKKESFPLTVTSAQKNPTAFYLCASSILVGRGMNTEAFFGQGTRLTVV.